This T cell receptor beta chain was obtained from a study of T-cell memory formation after mild COVID-19. General study points: Balance between CD4 and CD8 was seen in clones contracting day 15 to 85, and a CD4+ lean was seen in later expanders. Second-wave clones that peaked on day 37 lacked confirmed SARS-CoV-2 specificity. Some clones that responded were present in memory (sampled pre-infection), which suggests cross-reactive memory joined.

This clonotype occurred many times. The target antigen is unknown. 5'RACE primed from the constant segment yielded TCR alpha and TCR beta cDNA libraries bearing sample barcodes and UMIs. TCRdb reanalysed the 5' RACE reads using MiXCR and keeps one entry per CDR3 protein. The repertoire holds around 370,000 distinct CDR3 sequences, with over 20% as singletons. Germline CDR1 reads DFQATT; CDR2 reads SNEGSKA (reference sequence). V dropped 2 bases and J dropped 3 bases, with 14 bases sitting between them. The CDR3 is made up of 14 amino acids. The clonotype was recovered from an adult woman who had mild COVID-19 (a few samples of this study predate the infection). Cell type and time point are not known. Sequencing was done on a sample of PBMCs or a T cell subset sorted from them (not recorded which). V usage is TRBV20-1 and J usage is TRBJ2-7; D may match TRBD1 or TRBD2 (6 bases each). CDR3 protein: CSARSQEGGYEQYF. CDR3 coding DNA: TGCAGTGCTAGAAGTCAAGAGGGGGGCTACGAGCAGTACTTC.